This T cell receptor beta chain was found in a study of blood T cell repertoires in COVID-19. Whole-study context: Both acute and convalescent COVID-19 samples were obtained from the United States, Italy and Spain. The analysed material was cDNA or gDNA that came from T cells, B-cell-depleted T cells, or PBMCs.

A word on this clone: At the DNA level, this CDR3 is encoded by other sequences in the same sample as well.

Trimming shortened V by 5 bases and J by 1 base, and 5 bases separated the two germline ends. Germline loops: CDR1 MNHEY, CDR2 SVGAGI. This CDR3 comprises 12 residues. Clones were read by immunoSEQ multiplex PCR, and TCRdb kept only the in-frame ones, dropping some. The table lists some 130,000 clones, around 88% of them singletons. The sequenced material came from peripheral blood. This clonotype was obtained from a man aged 45-65 years with acute or convalescent COVID-19. V and J are TRBV6-5 and TRBJ1-1; no reliable D call. The CDR3 loop reads CASSTRNTEAFF. The CDR3 region has the DNA TGTGCCAGCAGTACACGGAACACTGAAGCTTTCTTT.